These T cell receptor beta chains were read from a single sample in a study of T cell repertoires in cytomegalovirus infection. Antigens of these TCRs are unknown. TCRdb re-derived calls from the reads in MiXCR, one entry per CDR3 protein. The sample carries 600,000 to 700,000 distinct CDR3 sequences, around 35% recorded once. Material: cultured PBMCs, obtained from culture after CMV antigen stimulation. Source of these receptors: a human donor in good health (CMV status not recorded). Some clones in this sample may be carry-over from other donors' samples. Both conserved end residues are trimmed from each CDR3.

J gene,V gene,CDR3 length,CDR3 protein
TRBJ1-5,TRBV6-2/TRBV6-3,11,ASSSEFNQPQQ
TRBJ2-7,TRBV3-1,13,ASSPSDRSYYEQY
TRBJ1-5,TRBV7-2,11,ASSLQGSRPQH
TRBJ1-2,TRBV7-2,13,ASSLEAPTGLGYT
TRBJ2-1,TRBV7-2,11,ASSPSKDNEQF
TRBJ2-3,TRBV28,13,ASSFEDWSTDTQY
TRBJ2-7,TRBV7-8,15,ASSMGLAGGDSWEQY
TRBJ2-3,TRBV20-1,15,SASGPGVAGATDTQY
TRBJ2-1,TRBV6-5,11,ASSYARANEQF
TRBJ2-5,TRBV5-1,12,ASTPSGDWKTQY
TRBJ2-7,TRBV19,12,ASRTDRGSGEQY
TRBJ1-2,TRBV4-3,15,ASSQELSRDTNYGYT
TRBJ2-3,TRBV5-1,12,ASSWGASTDTQY
TRBJ1-2,TRBV7-2,11,ASSVGAGYGYT
TRBJ1-1,TRBV5-1,13,ASSLGGSGTTEAF
TRBJ2-6,TRBV6-2/TRBV6-3,15,ASSWDREGSGANVLT
TRBJ1-1,TRBV20-1,12,SASPREGPTEAF
TRBJ2-1,TRBV20-1,15,SAETSGGPRGYNEQF
TRBJ2-7,TRBV11-3,11,ASSRAWGYEQY
TRBJ2-3,TRBV4-1,13,ASSHQLREGDTQY
TRBJ1-6,TRBV7-2,13,ASSLNPGMNSPLH
TRBJ2-3,TRBV5-4,13,ASSFGQRFTDTQY
TRBJ2-3,TRBV4-3,11,ASSQERSDTQY
TRBJ1-6,TRBV3-1,15,ASSLEGLVRGNSPLH
TRBJ2-1,TRBV7-9,12,ASSPGQVHNEQF
TRBJ2-7,TRBV11-3,13,ASSPTRAQRYEQY
TRBJ2-1,TRBV20-1,12,SAEEGLAYNEQF
TRBJ2-1,TRBV27,9,ASDSGREQF
TRBJ2-5,TRBV7-2,13,ASTRAGAGGETQY
TRBJ2-5,TRBV4-3,13,ASSQDWTDQETQY
TRBJ2-7,TRBV20-1,10,SAAGLSYEQY
TRBJ2-7,TRBV7-2,12,ASSLRRSSYEQY
TRBJ2-1,TRBV28,16,ASSGPGTGQGLHNEQF
TRBJ1-3,TRBV7-8,12,ASSLVGSSNTIY
TRBJ1-4,TRBV6-1,13,ASSEDRASNEKLF
TRBJ2-1,TRBV7-8,15,ASSLAIFTGGSNEQF
TRBJ2-5,TRBV5-1,13,ASSSSAVGQETQY
TRBJ2-3,TRBV19,16,ASSGNTWGQGNTDTQY
TRBJ1-2,TRBV20-1,11,SADDRDSYGYT
TRBJ2-4,TRBV6-2/TRBV6-3,12,ASSYRAGRNIQY
TRBJ2-7,TRBV3-1,15,ASSRLVGAGVPYEQY
TRBJ2-5,TRBV19,12,ASSMRGAQETQY
TRBJ1-2,TRBV20-1,11,SARVEANYGYT
TRBJ1-5,TRBV30,15,AWSIRVPGTPNQPQH
TRBJ2-3,TRBV6-2/TRBV6-3,17,ASSYQRTGTSGSTDTQY
TRBJ2-7,TRBV28,12,ASSSPGQTYEQY
TRBJ2-3,TRBV29-1,11,SVESGQGDTQY
TRBJ1-5,TRBV12-3/TRBV12-4,13,ASSRNYLLDQPQH
TRBJ2-4,TRBV6-6,15,ASSYRHVNLAKNIQY
TRBJ1-6,TRBV4-2,11,ASSEGDNSPLH
TRBJ1-5,TRBV19,13,ASSPIVRSNQPQH